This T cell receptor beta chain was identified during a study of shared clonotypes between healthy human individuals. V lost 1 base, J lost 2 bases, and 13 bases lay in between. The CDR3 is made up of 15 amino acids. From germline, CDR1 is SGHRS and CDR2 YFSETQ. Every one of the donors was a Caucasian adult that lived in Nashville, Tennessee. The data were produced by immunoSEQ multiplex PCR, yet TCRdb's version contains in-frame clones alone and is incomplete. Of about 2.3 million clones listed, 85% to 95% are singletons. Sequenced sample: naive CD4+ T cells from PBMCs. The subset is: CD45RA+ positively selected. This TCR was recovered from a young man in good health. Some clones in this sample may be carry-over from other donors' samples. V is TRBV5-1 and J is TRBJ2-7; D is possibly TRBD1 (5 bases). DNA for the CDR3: TGCGCCAGCAGCTTGAGTAACGTAGGGGCCTACGAGCAGTACTTC. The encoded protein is CASSLSNVGAYEQYF.